Following are 17 T cell receptor beta chains from one sample sequenced in a study of CD8+ T cells in alopecia areata. cDNA reverse transcribed from extracted RNA served as the sequencing template. Assay used: immunoSEQ multiplex PCR; TCRdb lists only in-frame clones, some missing. The table has more than 95,000 clones, 55% seen once. Sequencing was performed on CD4+ T cells sorted from blood. These TCRs come from a human donor in good health.

The V and J genes are TRBV29-1 and TRBJ1-1; 10 bases map to TRBD1. This CDR3 spans 13 amino acids. Per germline, CDR1 SQVTM and CDR2 ANQGSEA. The trim removed 7 bases at V and 5 bases at J, leaving 7 bases unmatched. The CDR3 coding sequence is TGCAGCGCCGAGGGGGACAGGGGAACTGAAGCTTTCTTT. Amino acid sequence: CSAEGDRGTEAFF.

This rearrangement joins TRBV29-1 to TRBJ2-5; 7 bases fit TRBD1. The CDR3 runs to 16 residues. Germline CDR1 is SQVTM and CDR2 is ANQGSEA. The J segment lost 2 bases and the V segment lost 7 bases, leaving 16 bases of the junction unmatched. CDR3 sequence reads: CSAAPIGTGAQETQYF. The CDR3 nucleotides read TGCAGCGCTGCCCCGATCGGCACAGGGGCTCAAGAGACCCAGTACTTC.

In its sample, this clone was seen a few times. The genes are TRBV5-1 and TRBJ2-7; 7 bases are shared with TRBD1. V shed 6 bases and J 2 bases; nucleotides not matched to a gene: 14. Per germline, CDR1 SGHRS and CDR2 YFSETQ. The CDR3 covers 16 residues. DNA of the CDR3: TGCGCCAGCATGGGTTTCTCCGGGACAGCGACCTACGAGCAGTACTTC. This encodes CASMGFSGTATYEQYF. Based on the CDR3 plus reference TRBV5-1 and TRBJ2-7, the full variable domain is KAGVTQTPRYLIKTRGQQVTLSCSPISGHRSVSWYQQTPGQGLQFLFEYFSETQRNKGNFPGRFSGRQFSNSRSEMNVSTLELGDSALYLCASMGFSGTATYEQYFGPGTRLTVT.

This clone was counted a single time. The chain joins TRBV2 to TRBJ2-3, with D perhaps TRBD2 (6 bases). CDR3 length: 13 amino acids. Germline V gene data show CDR1 as SNHLY and CDR2 as FYNNEI. Trimming stripped 7 bases from V and 11 bases from J, with 19 bases between. CDR3 amino acids: CASTRDFSARQYF. The CDR3 bases are TGTGCCAGCACCCGGGACTTCTCGGCCCGGCAGTATTTT.

This chain uses TRBV19 with TRBJ1-5, with TRBD1 matching 7 bases. Germline CDR1 LNHDA, CDR2 SQIVND (reference sequence). The CDR3 extends over 16 amino acids. V trimming: 2 bases; J trimming: 7 bases; junction bases outside the gene matches: 11. CDR3 sequence reads: CASSIMAGGRGQPQHF. In DNA form, the CDR3 reads TGTGCCAGTAGTATAATGGCAGGGGGTCGGGGACAGCCCCAGCATTTT.

This chain uses TRBV5-1 with TRBJ2-1; a weak D match, TRBD1 (6 bases). From germline, CDR1 is SGHRS and CDR2 YFSETQ. This CDR3 spans 15 amino acids. Trimming shortened V by 4 bases and J by 2 bases, and 13 bases separated the two germline ends. This chain's CDR3 is CASSEAGEPYNEQFF. CDR3 nucleotide sequence: TGCGCCAGCAGCGAGGCAGGGGAACCCTACAATGAGCAGTTCTTC. Using reference TRBV5-1 and TRBJ2-1 for the parts outside the CDR3, the full variable domain is KAGVTQTPRYLIKTRGQQVTLSCSPISGHRSVSWYQQTPGQGLQFLFEYFSETQRNKGNFPGRFSGRQFSNSRSEMNVSTLELGDSALYLCASSEAGEPYNEQFFGPGTRLTVL.

The chain recombines TRBV6-6 with TRBJ1-2; D remains unclear. Trimming pared 4 bases from V and 2 bases from J, leaving 5 bases between. CDR1 and CDR2 from the germline V gene are MNHNY and SVGAGI (reference sequence). This CDR3 is built from 12 residues. The CDR3 region has the DNA TGTGCCAGCAGTTTACGAAACTATGGCTACACCTTC. Amino acids: CASSLRNYGYTF.

The rearrangement joins TRBV29-1 to TRBJ1-5; D not resolved. This CDR3 is built from 13 residues. The germline CDR1 and CDR2 sequences are SQVTM and ANQGSEA. Trimming left V 3 bases short and J 4 bases short, with 10 bases between. The CDR3 coding sequence is TGCAGCGTTGACGCAGGATTAAATCAGCCCCAGCATTTT. It yields the protein CSVDAGLNQPQHF.

V gene TRBV29-1 combines with J gene TRBJ1-1; D ambiguous. The germline gives CDR1 SQVTM, CDR2 ANQGSEA. CDR3 length equals 15 residues. V was shortened by 3 bases and J by 2 bases, with 16 bases between the two germline ends. CDR3: CSVDLFRLTNTEAFF. CDR3 nucleotides: TGCAGCGTTGATCTATTTCGGCTAACAAACACTGAAGCTTTCTTT. The variable domain in full, with the rest retrieved from reference TRBV29-1 and TRBJ1-1, is SAVISQKPSRDICQRGTSLTIQCQVDSQVTMMFWYRQQPGQSLTLIATANQGSEATYESGFVIDKFPISRPNLTFSTLTVSNMSPEDSSIYLCSVDLFRLTNTEAFFGQGTRLTVV.

This clone has a single count. This chain links TRBV4-2 with TRBJ1-1, with 7 bases identical to TRBD1. The CDR3 length is 15 residues. CDR1 and CDR2 from the germline V gene are LGHNA and YNFKEQ. Trimming at V came to 10 bases and at J to 1 base, leaving 12 bases not matched to a gene. In DNA, the CDR3 is TGTGCCACCGCGGCCGGGACAGACAAGAACACTGAAGCTTTCTTT. Amino acids: CATAAGTDKNTEAFF.

This clone was seen a single time. The rearrangement links TRBV28 to TRBJ1-2, with D perhaps TRBD1 (6 bases). CDR3 length: 15 residues. Between the trimmed V and J ends, which lost 1 base and 1 base, there was a span of 10 bases. Germline V gives CDR1 MDHEN, CDR2 SYDVKM. The CDR3 bases are TGTGCCAGCAGTTTATCGACAGGAGATAACTATGGCTACACCTTC. The encoded protein is CASSLSTGDNYGYTF.

This chain joins TRBV12-5 and TRBJ2-1; 9 nucleotides agree with TRBD2. The junction had 6 bases not matched to a gene; V was cut back by 1 base and J by 2 bases. Germline assignment: CDR1 LGHNT and CDR2 FRNRAP. The CDR3 has 17 amino acids. This CDR3 reads CASGLALLAGTYNEQFF. The DNA for the CDR3 is TGTGCTAGTGGTTTGGCCCTCCTAGCGGGAACCTACAATGAGCAGTTCTTC.

The genes are TRBV15 and TRBJ2-1, with TRBD1 matching over 9 bases. The V gene's germline CDR1 is LNHNV and CDR2 YYDKDF (reference sequence). This CDR3 is built from 16 residues. V gave up 5 bases and J gave up 5 bases; unmatched junction bases: 10. The CDR3 DNA reads TGTGCCACCAGCCAACCGGGACAGGGAACCCACAATGAGCAGTTCTTC. It codes for CATSQPGQGTHNEQFF.

J is TRBJ2-7 and V is TRBV28; 9 positions agree with TRBD2. Germline V lookup: CDR1 MDHEN, CDR2 SYDVKM. This CDR3 comprises 15 residues. Losses at the gene ends were 2 bases for V and 0 bases for J; bases not matched to a gene: 2. CDR3 DNA: TGTGCCAGCAGTTTAGAGCGGGGGGCCTCCTACGAGCAGTACTTC. Translated: CASSLERGASYEQYF.

To note about this clone: The sample carries other DNA sequences with the same CDR3. The DNA of the CDR3 is TGCGCCAGCAGCTTGGTTGCTAGCGGGGGGCCGAACACCGGGGAGCTGTTTTTT. It specifies CASSLVASGGPNTGELFF. The chain uses TRBV5-1 and TRBJ2-2; 11 bases align to TRBD2. This CDR3 comprises 18 residues. Trimming at V came to 0 bases and at J to 0 bases, leaving 4 bases not matched to a gene. Germline CDR1 and CDR2: SGHRS and YFSETQ.

The sample holds a few counts of this clone. The V call is TRBV5-1, the J call TRBJ2-5; the D gene is possibly TRBD1 (6 bases). CDR1 is SGHRS and CDR2 is YFSETQ in the germline V gene. This CDR3 has 13 residues. V lost 4 bases and J 5 bases, leaving 12 bases between the germline ends. CDR3 nucleotides: TGCGCCAGCAGCAAGACAGGTAGCGAGACCCAGTACTTC. Protein sequence: CASSKTGSETQYF.

J is TRBJ2-5 and V is TRBV30; no clear D. The last part of the DNA fits TRBJ2-7 better; the J call may be wrong. The germline V gene encodes CDR1 GTSNPN and CDR2 SVGIG (reference sequence). The CDR3 is 11 residues long. The CDR3 nucleotides are TGTGCCTGGAGTGTCAATGGCGAGCAGTACTTC. Its protein product is CAWSVNGEQYF.